This is a list of T cell receptor beta chains from one sample in a study of regulatory dendritic cells for organ transplantation. Profiling relied on immunoSEQ multiplex PCR, and the TCRdb table lists in-frame clones only, not all of them. The sample includes 9,500 to 15,000 clones, about 60% seen only once; the top ten take 0.9% to 1.5%. These TCRs are of unknown antigen specificity. Sequenced: naive CD8+ T cells from blood cultured with dendritic cells. All receptors come from a human donor in good health. The CDR3 runs from the conserved cysteine through the conserved F or W. The order of the fields is V gene, J gene, D gene, clone size, CDR3 protein, CDR3 DNA. The D gene is left open where the match is weak. The size of a clone is reported for some rows only, either as once, few or many, or as a class for expanded clones.

TRBV18	TRBJ2-3	NA	few	CASSPPDRLTDTQYF	TGTGCCAGCTCACCACCGGACAGACTCACAGATACGCAGTATTTT
TRBV25-1	TRBJ1-2	TRBD1	once	CAAGQGLGGYTF	TGTGCAGCGGGACAGGGGCTCGGCGGCTACACCTTC
TRBV27	TRBJ1-2	TRBD1	NA	CASSSQGDANYGYTF	TGTGCCAGCAGTTCTCAGGGGGATGCTAACTATGGCTACACCTTC
TRBV13	TRBJ1-1	NA	NA	CASSLEQGFAAFF	TGTGCCAGCAGCTTAGAACAGGGTTTTGCAGCTTTCTTT
TRBV9	TRBJ2-1	NA	NA	CASSGGGHTDEQFF	TGTGCCAGCAGCGGCGGGGGCCATACGGATGAGCAGTTCTTC
TRBV9	TRBJ2-5	TRBD2	NA	CASSVGTSFGVWETQYF	TGTGCCAGCAGCGTAGGGACTAGTTTTGGTGTTTGGGAGACCCAGTACTTC
TRBV19	TRBJ2-1	TRBD2	NA	CASSIDDSGGPNGQFF	TGTGCCAGTAGTATAGATGATAGCGGGGGGCCGAACGGGCAGTTCTTC
TRBV19	TRBJ2-5	NA	NA	CASSVSRGETQYF	TGTGCCAGTAGTGTTTCCCGGGGGGAGACCCAGTACTTC
TRBV2	TRBJ1-1	TRBD1	few	CASSTGTGEHEAFF	TGTGCCAGCAGTACCGGGACAGGGGAACATGAAGCTTTCTTT
TRBV7-2	TRBJ2-1	TRBD2	NA	CASSRGGYNEQFF	TGTGCCAGCAGCCGGGGGGGGTACAATGAGCAGTTCTTC
TRBV11-2	TRBJ2-3	NA	few	CASSLVGGYTDTQYF	TGTGCCAGCAGCTTAGTTGGAGGTTACACAGATACGCAGTATTTT
TRBV6-5	TRBJ2-7	TRBD1	NA	CATGTGPYEQYF	TGTGCCACCGGGACAGGTCCCTACGAGCAGTACTTC
TRBV19	TRBJ2-1	TRBD1	NA	CASSLQGAPSYNEQFF	TGTGCCAGTAGCCTACAGGGGGCCCCGTCCTACAATGAGCAGTTCTTC
TRBV19	TRBJ2-5	TRBD2	once	CASSLGEGRTPQYF	TGTGCCAGTAGCCTGGGGGAGGGCCGAACGCCCCAGTACTTC
TRBV19	TRBJ2-1	NA	few	CASRTGWDEQFF	TGTGCCAGTAGAACAGGGTGGGATGAGCAGTTCTTC
TRBV11-2	TRBJ2-7	TRBD2	NA	CASSSSGGAYEQYF	TGTGCCAGCAGTTCTAGCGGGGGGGCCTACGAGCAGTACTTC